The source of this TCR beta chain is a study of OX40 agonist ivuxolimab in advanced cancers. Overall study: An anti-OX40 (CD134) antibody with agonistic activity, ivuxolimab, was administered to patients. The study gave patients intravenous ivuxolimab at 0.01 to 10 mg/kg every 2 weeks. Participants averaged approximately 65 years of age (range roughly 23 to 79) and were about 85% male. Three partial responders included one hepatocellular carcinoma patient and two cutaneous melanoma patients.

The protocol was immunoSEQ multiplex PCR, while the TCRdb copy is restricted to in-frame clones and leaves out a portion. The profile shows 65,000 to 75,000 clones, about 85% of them singletons. The CDR3 is 18 residues long. Unmatched junction bases numbered 15, after V lost 5 bases and J lost 0 bases. The germline V gene encodes CDR1 SGHVS and CDR2 FQNEAQ. This clone was observed a handful of times. This receptor was identified in an adult with an advanced solid tumor such as melanoma, head and neck, liver or kidney cancer. The gene calls are TRBV7-8 and TRBJ2-7, with TRBD1 identical over 8 bases. This specimen was CD4+ or CD8+ T cells sorted from blood, taken in a trial of the OX40 agonist ivuxolimab. The DNA for the CDR3 is TGTGCCAGCAGCCAAGGGACAGGAGCACTAACCTTCTCCTACGAGCAGTACTTC. It is translated as CASSQGTGALTFSYEQYF.